A selection of T cell receptor beta chains follows, all from one sample in a study of T cells in Graves' hyperthyroidism and ophthalmopathy. TCRdb re-analysed the multiplex PCR reads in MiXCR, keeping a single row per CDR3 protein. This table has a few hundred thousand distinct CDR3 sequences, around 20% appearing once. Sequencing input: blood. The receptors shown here come from a man in his late teens or twenties with Graves' hyperthyroidism. Both conserved end residues are part of each CDR3. The D gene is left open where the match is weak. Some rows have no size entry. The others give once, few or many, or a class for an expanded clone.

d_call,v_call,j_call,clone_size,cdr3_nt,cdr3_aa
.,TRBV30,TRBJ2-7,few,TGTGCCTGGAGCCGACCGAACGCCGCGGAGCAGTACTTC,CAWSRPNAAEQYF
.,TRBV3-1,TRBJ2-5,few,TGTGCCAGCAGCCAAGACTGGGCGATCCAAGAGACCCAGTACTTC,CASSQDWAIQETQYF
TRBD1,TRBV19,TRBJ2-5,many,TGTGCCAGTACCTTAGGGACAGCACCACAAGAGACCCAGTACTTC,CASTLGTAPQETQYF
.,TRBV2,TRBJ1-1,.,TGTGCCAGCAGTGAAGCGCTTCATCGCATAATGAACACTGAAGCTTTCTTT,CASSEALHRIMNTEAFF
.,TRBV15,TRBJ2-7,few,TGTGCCACCAGCAGAGAGAGGGTCTACGAGCAGTACTTC,CATSRERVYEQYF
.,TRBV12-3/TRBV12-4,TRBJ2-7,many,TGTGCCAGCACTTTCTCAGGGGAACCCTCCTACGAGCAGTACTTC,CASTFSGEPSYEQYF
TRBD2,TRBV5-1,TRBJ2-5,.,TGCGCCAGCAGCTTGTCCAGGACTAGCCTAGAGACCCAGTACTTC,CASSLSRTSLETQYF
TRBD1,TRBV20-1,TRBJ1-2,many,TGCAGTGCTAGCCTAGACAGGGGATTTGGCTACACCTTC,CSASLDRGFGYTF
.,TRBV7-2,TRBJ2-5,many,TGTGCCAGCAGCTTAGGCGGGGGCCCCCAAGAGACCCAGTACTTC,CASSLGGGPQETQYF
.,TRBV6-1,TRBJ1-1,few,TGTGCCAGCAGGGTCGACCGCAACACTGAAGCTTTCTTT,CASRVDRNTEAFF
.,TRBV12-3/TRBV12-4,TRBJ2-2,few,TGTGCCAGCAGTATCGTGGGGTCCGGGGAGCTGTTTTTT,CASSIVGSGELFF
TRBD1,TRBV19,TRBJ1-5,few,TGTGCCAGTACCACCAGACAGGGCAATAATCAGCCCCAGCATTTT,CASTTRQGNNQPQHF
.,TRBV4-1,TRBJ1-2,.,TGCGCCAGCAGCAAACGTTCCTATGGCTACACCTTC,CASSKRSYGYTF
.,TRBV6-1,TRBJ2-5,many,TGTGCCAGCAGTGACCTACGGCAGGGGGAGACCCAGTACTTC,CASSDLRQGETQYF
TRBD1,TRBV29-1,TRBJ1-1,.,TGCAGCGTTACCCCAGGGGGGCCGGGGACTGAAGCTTTCTTT,CSVTPGGPGTEAFF
.,TRBV25-1,TRBJ2-2,once,TGTTCCAGCAGGCCACAGGCCGGGGAGCTGTTTTTT,CSSRPQAGELFF
.,TRBV6-1,TRBJ1-2,many,TGTGCCAGCAGTGGCCGGGACGCCGTTCGCTATGGCTACACCTTC,CASSGRDAVRYGYTF
TRBD1,TRBV15,TRBJ1-1,many,TGTGCCACCAGAGGACAGGGGGCGGCAAGGACTGAAGCTTTCTTT,CATRGQGAARTEAFF
.,TRBV6-1,TRBJ2-7,.,TGTGCCACACTCGGAAATTCCTACGAGCAGTACTTC,CATLGNSYEQYF
TRBD2,TRBV20-1,TRBJ2-7,few,TGCAGTGCAAAAACCCGGACTAGCGGGGGGCCGAAGTTCCACGAGCAGTACTTC,CSAKTRTSGGPKFHEQYF